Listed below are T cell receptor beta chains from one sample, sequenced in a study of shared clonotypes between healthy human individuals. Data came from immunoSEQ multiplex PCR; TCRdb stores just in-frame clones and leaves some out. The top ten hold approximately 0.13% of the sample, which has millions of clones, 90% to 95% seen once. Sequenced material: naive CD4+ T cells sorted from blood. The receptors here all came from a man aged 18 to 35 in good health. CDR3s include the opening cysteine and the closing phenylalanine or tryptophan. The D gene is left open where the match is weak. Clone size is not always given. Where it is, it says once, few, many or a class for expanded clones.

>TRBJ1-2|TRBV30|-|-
CAWSEAEAGYTF
TGTGCCTGGAGTGAAGCGGAAGCTGGCTACACCTTC
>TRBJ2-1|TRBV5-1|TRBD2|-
CASSFSAGGLLEQFF
TGCGCCAGCAGCTTTTCAGCGGGGGGTCTACTTGAGCAGTTCTTC
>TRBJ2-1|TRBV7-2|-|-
CASSLVWVTTTNEQFF
TGTGCCAGCAGCTTAGTTTGGGTGACTACTACAAATGAGCAGTTCTTC
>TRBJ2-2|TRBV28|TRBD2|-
CASSTSGSTGELFF
TGTGCCAGTTCTACTAGCGGGTCCACCGGGGAGCTGTTTTTT
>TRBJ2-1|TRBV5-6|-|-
CASSLGFGAEQFF
TGTGCCAGCAGCTTGGGATTTGGGGCTGAGCAGTTCTTC
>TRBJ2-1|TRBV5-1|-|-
CASSLTPLPDEQFF
TGCGCCAGCAGCTTAACGCCCCTCCCCGATGAGCAGTTCTTC
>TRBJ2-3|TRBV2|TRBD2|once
CASSGRAEDARFTDTQYF
TGTGCCAGCAGCGGGAGGGCGGAAGATGCGAGATTCACAGATACGCAGTATTTT
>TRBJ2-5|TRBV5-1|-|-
CASSISGQTQETQYF
TGCGCCAGCAGCATAAGTGGACAGACACAAGAGACCCAGTACTTC
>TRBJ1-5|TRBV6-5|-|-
CATSDKSERNQPQHF
TGTGCCACCTCGGATAAGTCCGAACGCAATCAGCCCCAGCATTTT
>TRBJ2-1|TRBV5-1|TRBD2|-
CASSRTSGGYNEQFF
TGCGCCAGCAGCCGGACTAGCGGGGGTTACAATGAGCAGTTCTTC
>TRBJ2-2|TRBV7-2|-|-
CASSPQFGELFF
TGTGCCAGCAGCCCCCAGTTCGGGGAGCTGTTTTTT
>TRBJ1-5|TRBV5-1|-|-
CASSWGEGNQPQHF
TGCGCCAGCAGCTGGGGGGAGGGCAATCAGCCCCAGCATTTT
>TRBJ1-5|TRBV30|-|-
CAWALGAYDQPQHF
TGTGCCTGGGCCTTGGGGGCATATGATCAGCCCCAGCATTTT
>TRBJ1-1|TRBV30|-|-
CAWSLSDSAFF
TGTGCCTGGAGTTTATCGGATTCAGCTTTCTTT
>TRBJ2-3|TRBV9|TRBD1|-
CASSLGDRDLDTQYF
TGTGCCAGCAGCCTCGGGGACAGGGACCTAGATACGCAGTATTTT
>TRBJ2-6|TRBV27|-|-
CASSFAGGSGANVLTF
TGTGCCAGCAGTTTTGCCGGGGGTAGTGGGGCCAACGTCCTGACTTTC
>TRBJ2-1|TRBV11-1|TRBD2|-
CASSLAPSGGYNEQFF
TGTGCCAGCAGCTTAGCGCCCAGCGGGGGCTACAATGAGCAGTTCTTC
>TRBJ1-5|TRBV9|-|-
CASSAGISNQPQHF
TGTGCCAGCAGCGCAGGGATTAGCAATCAGCCCCAGCATTTT
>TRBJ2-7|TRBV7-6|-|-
CASSLAFGGYEQYF
TGTGCCAGCAGCTTAGCGTTCGGGGGCTACGAGCAGTACTTC
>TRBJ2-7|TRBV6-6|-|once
CASSWGYSGSYEQYF
TGTGCCAGCAGTTGGGGCTATTCGGGCTCCTACGAGCAGTACTTC
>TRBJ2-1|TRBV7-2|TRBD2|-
CASSTGLAGYNEQFF
TGTGCCAGCAGCACGGGACTAGCGGGGTACAATGAGCAGTTCTTC
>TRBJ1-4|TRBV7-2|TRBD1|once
CASSFTGATNEKLFF
TGTGCCAGCAGCTTTACAGGGGCAACTAATGAAAAACTGTTTTTT
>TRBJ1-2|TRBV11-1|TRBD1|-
CASSPTGQGYGYTF
TGTGCCAGCAGCCCAACCGGACAGGGGTATGGCTACACCTTC
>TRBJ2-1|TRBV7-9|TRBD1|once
CASSSLLRQGASYNEQFF
TGTGCCAGCAGCTCACTACTTCGACAGGGGGCTTCCTACAATGAGCAGTTCTTC
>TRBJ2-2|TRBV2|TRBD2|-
CASRAAGGAELFF
TGTGCCAGCAGGGCCGCCGGGGGGGCAGAGCTGTTTTTT
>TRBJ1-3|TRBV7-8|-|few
CASSLGYTIYF
TGTGCCAGCAGCTTAGGATACACCATATATTTT
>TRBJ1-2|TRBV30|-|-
CAWSSNYGYTF
TGTGCCTGGAGTTCCAACTATGGCTACACCTTC
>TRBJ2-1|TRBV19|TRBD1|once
CASSTTGTAYNEQFF
TGTGCCAGTAGTACCACCGGGACAGCCTACAATGAGCAGTTCTTC
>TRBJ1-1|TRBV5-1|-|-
CASSVENTEAFF
TGCGCCAGCAGCGTGGAGAACACTGAAGCTTTCTTT
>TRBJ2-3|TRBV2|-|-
CASSELTDTQYF
TGTGCCAGCAGTGAGCTAACAGATACGCAGTATTTT
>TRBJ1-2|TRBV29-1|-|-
CSVEDRGDNYGYTF
TGCAGCGTTGAAGATCGGGGAGACAACTATGGCTACACCTTC
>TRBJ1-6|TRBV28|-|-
CASSLQSNSPLHF
TGTGCCAGCAGTTTGCAGAGTAATTCACCCCTCCACTTT
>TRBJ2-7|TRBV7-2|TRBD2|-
CASSLAGGPSYEQYF
TGTGCCAGCAGCTTAGCGGGAGGGCCCTCCTACGAGCAGTACTTC
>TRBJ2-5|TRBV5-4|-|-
CASSLEEEETQYF
TGTGCCAGCAGTTTAGAGGAGGAAGAGACCCAGTACTTC
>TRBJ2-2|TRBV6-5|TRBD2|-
CASSYSTSGTGELFF
TGTGCCAGCAGTTACTCGACTAGCGGGACCGGGGAGCTGTTTTTT
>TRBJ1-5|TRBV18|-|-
CASSLSGSNQPQHF
TGTGCCAGCTCCCTCTCCGGTAGCAATCAGCCCCAGCATTTT
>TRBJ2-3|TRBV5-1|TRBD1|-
CASSPGTGAFTTDTQYF
TGCGCCAGCAGCCCTGGGACAGGGGCCTTTACCACAGATACGCAGTATTTT
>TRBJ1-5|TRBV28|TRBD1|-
CASNPIQGVQSNQPQHF
TGTGCCAGCAACCCGATCCAGGGGGTTCAGAGCAATCAGCCCCAGCATTTT
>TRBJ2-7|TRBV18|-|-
CASSPQGGEQYF
TGTGCCAGCTCACCACAGGGAGGCGAGCAGTACTTC
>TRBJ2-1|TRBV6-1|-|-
CASTFDSSYNEQFF
TGTGCCAGCACCTTCGATAGCTCCTACAATGAGCAGTTCTTC
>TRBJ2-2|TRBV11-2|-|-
CASSLLRQPAGELFF
TGTGCCAGCAGCTTATTAAGACAGCCGGCCGGGGAGCTGTTTTTT
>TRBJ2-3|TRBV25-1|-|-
CASSESHSDTQYF
TGTGCCAGCAGTGAATCGCACTCAGATACGCAGTATTTT
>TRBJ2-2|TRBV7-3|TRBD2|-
CASSSFSGGSNTGELFF
TGTGCCAGCAGCTCGTTTAGCGGGGGCTCGAACACCGGGGAGCTGTTTTTT
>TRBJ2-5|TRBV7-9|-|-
CASSLNFGGLETQYF
TGTGCCAGCAGCTTAAATTTCGGGGGCTTGGAGACCCAGTACTTC
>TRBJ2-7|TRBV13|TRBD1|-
CASSFRDRTPYEQYF
TGTGCCAGCAGCTTCCGGGACAGGACTCCCTACGAGCAGTACTTC
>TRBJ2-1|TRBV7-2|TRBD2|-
CASSTLAGTPFF
TGTGCCAGCAGCACACTAGCGGGAACCCCGTTCTTC